Listed below are T cell receptor beta chains from one sample, sequenced in a study of T-cell memory formation after mild COVID-19. TCRdb used MiXCR to reprocess the 5' RACE reads, holding one entry per CDR3 protein. The sample carries more than 150,000 distinct CDR3 sequences, approximately 17% recorded once. Sequenced: PBMCs or a T cell subset sorted from them (not recorded which). The receptors originated from a young man who had mild COVID-19 (a few samples of this study predate the infection). Cell type and time point are not known. The conserved cysteine and the conserved F or W are not part of the CDR3 here. The order of the fields is clone size, V gene, CDR3 protein. Rows may omit the clone size; those that give it use once, few, many or a size class.

>NA|TRBV12-3/TRBV12-4
ASSFSGTAGVGELF
>few|TRBV18
ASRTGTGANVLT
>NA|TRBV4-3
ASNEGQASPLH
>NA|TRBV5-6
ASSLYGAGETQY
>NA|TRBV5-1
ASSLALGGETGELF
>NA|TRBV7-2
ASTPRDRVYEQY
>NA|TRBV4-3
ASSLEPGQGETQY
>NA|TRBV7-9
ASSLAAKETQY
>few|TRBV3-1
ASSYGGGTQY
>NA|TRBV4-3
ASSQDRRLPGEF
>NA|TRBV7-6
ASSRDLDTGELF
>few|TRBV7-2
ASSLTIGGSEKLF
>NA|TRBV2
ASSASRGQETQY
>NA|TRBV4-3
ASSLGLAGANQETQY
>few|TRBV5-1
ASSLVTGATGYGYT
>few|TRBV5-4
ASSLAGSGMETQY
>NA|TRBV5-1
ASSPSDTDTQY
>NA|TRBV4-3
ASSQEVGTGGANTQY
>NA|TRBV6-2/TRBV6-3
ASSYSRGLNKAYGYT
>NA|TRBV6-2/TRBV6-3
ATVAGGNQETQY
>many|TRBV12-3/TRBV12-4
ASSPRTGGNTGELF
>few|TRBV5-1
ASTLGTAWGNEQF
>many|TRBV7-2
ASSAQGNTEAF
>many|TRBV29-1
SVGQGNQPQH
>many|TRBV3-1
ASSQVLGVTQY
>many|TRBV9
ASSAGLAGDETQY
>many|TRBV27
ASSGTGGQPQH
>many|TRBV6-5
ASSRTGSNQPQH
>many|TRBV7-2
ASSPQYEQY
>NA|TRBV20-1
SAREQADGYT
>few|TRBV20-1
SASPPRTIGSYEQY
>few|TRBV4-3
ASSQDWGQENIQY
>medium-sized|TRBV2
ASTQGGHLYEQY
>many|TRBV9
ASSVVPVPDTQY
>NA|TRBV5-1
ASSPRAAGLSDTQY
>NA|TRBV6-5
ASQLSLF
>few|TRBV28
ASSDGTGALPQH
>NA|TRBV28
ASSLSTGSQPQH
>few|TRBV7-2
ASSLIRQETQY
>many|TRBV7-2
ASSLDGGGNQPQH
>many|TRBV29-1
SVEGQGAQETQY
>once|TRBV19
ASRDRDPQPQH
>few|TRBV11-2
ASSLSGTDSYEQY
>NA|TRBV11-2
ASSSPGQGAGGELF
>NA|TRBV30
AWSMGPRGTQY
>NA|TRBV6-1
ASSESGQSSGANVLT
>NA|TRBV5-6
ASSLYQVGNEQF
>many|TRBV5-1
ASSLVADNEQF
>few|TRBV4-3
ASSRETGLYEQY
>few|TRBV12-3/TRBV12-4
ASLKGRLANNEQF
>few|TRBV7-9
ASSRDNEKLF
>NA|TRBV29-1
SVVRVYDTEAF
>few|TRBV7-9
ASSLANNYGYT
>NA|TRBV6-2/TRBV6-3
ASSSYEATGYAF